These 24 T cell receptor beta chains originate from one sample sequenced in a study of blood T cells in healthy people across ages. A second PCR, run for roughly 7 to 11 cycles, used a sample-barcoded 5' primer plus a J-beta primer mix. MiXCR, run by TCRdb on the 5' RACE reads, gives a single entry per CDR3 protein. This table holds around 820,000 distinct CDR3 sequences, about 25% found once. These data were likewise used in another study, on T cells of mothers and their children.

The sample comprised blood. These receptors all stem from a boy aged 5 to 17 in good health.

This clonotype occurred a few times. CDR3 sequence: CASSLQSQGEETQYF. The CDR3 DNA sequence: TGTGCCAGCAGCTTACAGTCACAGGGGGAAGAGACCCAGTACTTC. The chain carries TRBV7-8 and TRBJ2-5, with 8 bases matching TRBD1. The V segment lost 2 bases and the J segment 3 bases; nucleotides outside the gene matches: 5. Germline CDR1 and CDR2: SGHVS and FQNEAQ. The CDR3 extends over 15 amino acids. The full variable domain, rest sourced from reference TRBV7-8 and TRBJ2-5, is GAGVSQSPRYKVAKRGQDVALRCDPISGHVSLFWYQQALGQGPEFLTYFQNEAQLDKSGLPSDRFFAERPEGSVSTLKIQRTQQEDSAVYLCASSLQSQGEETQYFGPGTRLLVL.

V is TRBV27 and J is TRBJ2-5, with D perhaps matching TRBD2 (5 bases). The tail of the sequence fits TRBJ2-1 better, so the J call may be wrong. The CDR3 runs to 13 residues. The V gene's germline CDR1 is MNHEY and CDR2 SMNVEV (reference sequence). This CDR3 reads CASSLAPGNEQFF. The CDR3 DNA reads TGTGCCAGCAGTCTAGCACCCGGGAATGAGCAGTTCTTC.

This clonotype has only a few counts. The chain links TRBV28 to TRBJ1-1; D uncertain. The V gene lost 6 bases and the J gene lost 2 bases, with 16 bases spanning the gap. Germline-derived CDR1 and CDR2 are MDHEN and SYDVKM. This CDR3 spans 15 amino acids. CDR3 region: CASSSGTAANTEAFF. The CDR3, as DNA: TGTGCCAGCAGCTCGGGCACGGCCGCAAACACTGAAGCTTTCTTT.

This clonotype was seen only a few times. The rearrangement links TRBV27 to TRBJ2-3; D perhaps matches TRBD2 (6 bases). Deletions cut 1 base from V and 4 bases from J, with 15 bases between. The CDR3 sequence is 16 residues long. CDR1 is MNHEY and CDR2 is SMNVEV in the germline V gene (reference sequence). This CDR3 is CASSLYTSRSSDTQYF. In DNA form, the CDR3 reads TGTGCCAGCAGTTTATATACTAGCCGTAGCTCAGATACGCAGTATTTT.

This clonotype was picked up many times. The chain couples TRBV9 to TRBJ1-2; the D is unclear. The V end lost 3 bases, the J end lost 0 bases, and 9 bases lay between the germline ends. The germline gives CDR1 SGDLS, CDR2 YYNGEE. The CDR3 loop spans 14 amino acids. The CDR3 DNA sequence: TGTGCCAGCAGCGCGCCAGATACTAACTATGGCTACACCTTC. Its translation: CASSAPDTNYGYTF.

The chain employs TRBV4-2 and TRBJ2-5, with unresolved D. Germline-derived CDR1 and CDR2 are LGHNA and YNFKEQ. The CDR3 has 15 amino acids. Trimming pared 4 bases from V and 0 bases from J, leaving 12 bases between. CDR3 bases: TGTGCCAGCAGCCCGGGCCTCGGACACCAAGAGACCCAGTACTTC. Residues: CASSPGLGHQETQYF.

This clonotype showed up just a few times. The CDR3 region has the DNA TGCGCCAGCAGCCAAGATCGAGGGGCAAAAACTAACTATGGCTACACCTTC. Its translation is CASSQDRGAKTNYGYTF. The chain has TRBV4-3 and TRBJ1-2, with D possibly being TRBD1 (5 bases). This CDR3 has 17 amino acids. Between the trimmed V and J ends, which lost 0 bases and 0 bases, there was a span of 14 bases. CDR1 LGHNA and CDR2 YSLEER come from the germline V gene.

This clonotype was seen more than once but under ten times. V usage is TRBV25-1 and J usage is TRBJ2-5, with a weak D call TRBD2 (5 bases). V lost 3 bases and J lost 1, with 12 bases in between. The CDR3 consists of 15 residues. CDR1 is MGHDK and CDR2 is SYGVNS in the germline V gene. As DNA, the CDR3 is TGTGCCAGCAGTGATTTCCAGCGGATCCAAGAGACCCAGTACTTC. Its translation: CASSDFQRIQETQYF. Filled out from reference TRBV25-1 and TRBJ2-5, the complete variable domain reads EADIYQTPRYLVIGTGKKITLECSQTMGHDKMYWYQQDPGMELHLIHYSYGVNSTEKGDLSSESTVSRIRTEHFPLTLESARPSHTSQYLCASSDFQRIQETQYFGPGTRLLVL.

The chain joins TRBV29-1 to TRBJ2-3; possibly TRBD2 for D (6 bases). CDR3 length equals 12 residues. Germline-derived CDR1 and CDR2 are SQVTM and ANQGSEA. Trimming stripped 5 bases from V and 4 bases from J, with 10 bases between. The CDR3 DNA sequence: TGCAGCGTTTCATGGGGGGCAGATACGCAGTATTTT. This codes for CSVSWGADTQYF.

This clonotype was seen a few times. This chain connects TRBV5-5 to TRBJ1-2; no definite D call. This CDR3 region has 12 residues. V dropped 4 bases and J dropped 6 bases, with 10 bases sitting between them. Germline loops: CDR1 SGHKS, CDR2 YYEKEE (reference sequence). CDR3 DNA sequence: TGTGCCAGCAGCGTGACTCTAGATGGCTACACCTTC. Its protein product is CASSVTLDGYTF.

The V and J genes are TRBV7-3 and TRBJ2-1, with a weak D call TRBD2 (6 bases). The CDR3 runs to 15 residues. From germline, CDR1 is SGHTA and CDR2 FQGTGA. The DNA of the CDR3 is TGTTCCACCGTCATTAACGGGAGAAGGTATAATGAGCAGTTCTTC. It codes for CSTVINGRRYNEQFF.

A few counts support this clonotype. The chain is built from TRBV12-3 or TRBV12-4 and TRBJ1-2; the match to TRBD1 covers 7 bases. Trimming took 6 bases from V and 6 from J; bases not matched to a gene: 4. CDR3 length equals 12 residues. The CDR3 region has the DNA TGTGCCAGCAGGAGGGACAGCCATGGCTACACCTTC. As protein: CASRRDSHGYTF.

There are a few counts of this clonotype. The chain recombines TRBV9 with TRBJ2-7; D is possibly TRBD1 or TRBD2 (7 bases each). This CDR3 has 16 residues. Trimming took 0 bases from V and 4 from J, leaving 17 bases between them. Germline V CDR1 and CDR2: SGDLS, YYNGEE. The CDR3 nucleotides are TGTGCCAGCAGCGTAGCTACTGACAGGGAGGGGTACGAGCAGTACTTC. Translated: CASSVATDREGYEQYF.

The J gene is TRBJ1-5, the V gene TRBV6-2 or TRBV6-3; D is possibly TRBD1 (6 bases). Trimming left V 0 bases short and J 2 bases short, with 14 bases between. Germline values: CDR1 MNHEY, CDR2 SVGEGT. This CDR3 is 17 amino acids long. The CDR3, as DNA: TGTGCCAGCAGTTACTCGACAATCGGGGGCGGCAATCAGCCCCAGCATTTT. Amino acids: CASSYSTIGGGNQPQHF.

The chain recombines TRBV20-1 with TRBJ2-7; D is undetermined. V shed 0 bases and J shed 2 bases, with 8 bases lying between them. Germline V lookup: CDR1 DFQATT, CDR2 SNEGSKA (reference sequence). This CDR3 contains 13 residues. CDR3 nucleotides: TGCAGTGCTAGAGACTACTACACCTACGAGCAGTACTTC. It translates to CSARDYYTYEQYF.

The chain uses TRBV9 and TRBJ2-3; 8 nucleotides align to TRBD2. The length of the CDR3 is 15 residues. Germline lookup yields CDR1 SGDLS and CDR2 YYNGEE. The V and J ends lost 0 bases and 3 bases, in that order; junction bases with no gene match: 3. Written as DNA, the CDR3 is TGTGCCAGCAGCGTAGATGGACTAGCAACAGATACGCAGTATTTT. Translation gives CASSVDGLATDTQYF.

The J gene is TRBJ1-2, the V gene TRBV30; no definite D call. CDR1 and CDR2 (germline): GTSNPN, SVGIG (reference sequence). The CDR3 length is 16 residues. V lost 4 bases, J lost 2 bases, and 20 bases lay in between. The CDR3: CAWTTVSRHVNYGYTF. The CDR3 DNA is TGTGCCTGGACTACCGTATCGAGGCACGTAAACTATGGCTACACCTTC.

CDR3 sequence: CASSSGTGSTGELFF. The CDR3 DNA follows: TGTGCCAGCAGTTCCGGGACAGGGTCGACCGGGGAGCTGTTTTTT. The chain couples TRBV27 to TRBJ2-2, with 9 bases fitting TRBD1. V gave up 4 bases and J gave up 5 bases; unmatched junction bases: 5. The CDR3 sequence is 15 residues long. Germline CDR1 reads MNHEY; CDR2 reads SMNVEV (reference sequence).

This chain connects TRBV20-1 to TRBJ2-5; TRBD2 agrees at 10 bases. The DNA matches TRBJ2-1 better at its end, which makes the J call doubtful. The germline CDR1 and CDR2 sequences are DFQATT and SNEGSKA (reference sequence). The CDR3 length is 14 residues. CDR3 protein: CSALGLAAYNEQFF. In DNA form, the CDR3 reads TGCAGTGCTCTAGGACTAGCGGCCTACAATGAGCAGTTCTTC.

A note on this clonotype: One end of the junction fails to match germline, which may point to a read error. The V and J genes are TRBV28 and TRBJ2-6; weak D call: TRBD2 (6 bases). The CDR3 contains 15 residues. CDR1 is MDHEN and CDR2 is SYDVKM in the germline V gene. Written as DNA, the CDR3 is TGTGCCAGCAGTTTACCGGGAGCTGGGGCCAACGTCCCGACTTTC. Translating it yields CASSLPGAGANVPTF.

To note about this clonotype: At one end, the junction sequence differs from germline, possibly due to a read error. The V and J genes are TRBV7-7 and TRBJ2-5; 9 nucleotides align to TRBD2. The CDR3 covers 16 residues. Germline values: CDR1 SSHAT, CDR2 FNYEAQ (reference sequence). CDR3 sequence reads: CASSQTSGGYQETQYF. The CDR3 DNA follows: TGTGCTAGCAGCCAGACTAGCGGAGGGTACCAAGAGACCCAGTACTTC. Variable domain in full (rest from reference TRBV7-7 and TRBJ2-5): GAGVSQSPRYKVTKRGQDVTLRCDPISSHATLYWYQQALGQGPEFLTYFNYEAQPDKSGLPSDRFSAERPEGSISTLTIQRTEQRDSAMYRCASSQTSGGYQETQYFGPGTRLLVL.

This rearrangement joins TRBV6-6 to TRBJ1-4; TRBD1 aligns across 9 bases. V lost 9 bases, J lost 15 bases, and 5 bases stayed unmatched. The CDR3 runs 10 residues. The germline CDR1 and CDR2 sequences are MNHNY and SVGAGI (reference sequence). CDR3 protein: CASSGTGMFF. DNA of the CDR3: TGTGCCAGTTCCGGGACAGGGATGTTTTTT.

The V and J genes are TRBV7-9 and TRBJ2-3; TRBD1 is a possible D gene (5 bases). The germline V and J ends were trimmed by 1 base and 0 bases, with 8 bases remaining between them. Per germline, CDR1 SEHNR and CDR2 FQNEAQ (reference sequence). The CDR3 sequence is 15 residues long. CDR3: CASSLDWTSTDTQYF. The CDR3 DNA reads as TGTGCCAGCAGCTTAGATTGGACAAGCACAGATACGCAGTATTTT.

The rearrangement uses TRBV6-2 or TRBV6-3 and TRBJ1-1; D uncertain. The CDR3 loop spans 11 amino acids. Trimming took off 6 bases at V and 6 bases at J, with 8 bases between the two ends. Germline CDR1 is MNHEY and CDR2 is SVGEGT. CDR3 DNA sequence: TGTGCCAGCAGCCAGACGGCTGAAGCTTTCTTT. Its protein is CASSQTAEAFF.